A single T cell receptor beta chain is shown here with its context. Its antigen is as yet unknown. The data originate from a study of siplizumab effects on memory and regulatory T cells. V lost 3 bases, J lost 4 bases, and 13 bases lay in between. Looked up from germline, CDR1 is SEHNR and CDR2 is FQNEAQ (reference sequence). CDR3 length equals 14 residues. The mixed lymphocyte reaction cells underwent coculture at 37°C for six to seven days. General study findings and limits: Contribution to the alloresponse seemed major for naive T cells, which also seemed more diverse than memory cells. In siplizumab cultures, the suppressive function of proliferating Tregs remained unconfirmed.

Only in-frame clones appear in the TCRdb table, and some are missing; sequencing was by immunoSEQ multiplex PCR. The table records fewer than 8,500 clones, 35% to 45% of them present only once. This sequence originates from a human donor in good health; the cells came from an allogeneic mixed lymphocyte reaction. Sequenced sample: CFSE-low (dividing) CD8+ T cells sorted from an allogeneic mixed lymphocyte reaction. V and J are TRBV7-9 and TRBJ2-7; no reliable D call. CDR3 DNA: TGTGCCAGCAGCTTGGGTCGAAAGGAATACGAGCAGTACTTC. Protein product: CASSLGRKEYEQYF.